This record concerns one T cell receptor beta chain sequence. The CDR3 is 16 residues long. Germline assignment: CDR1 SEHNR and CDR2 FQNEAQ (reference sequence). Germline trimming cut 5 bases from V and 7 bases from J; bases unmatched to any gene: 14. This entry is derived from a study of shared clonotypes between healthy human individuals. Clones were read by immunoSEQ multiplex PCR, and TCRdb kept only the in-frame ones, dropping some. The sample records some 1.5 million clones, 95% to 99% being singletons. V usage is TRBV7-9 and J usage is TRBJ2-1; 7 bases map to TRBD1. The sequence was collected from a man aged 25-40 years in good health. Input material: naive CD4+ T cells sorted from blood. Stated subset: CD45RA+ positively selected. CDR3 residues: CASSLSKGAIANEQFF. CDR3 bases: TGTGCCAGCAGCCTCTCAAAGGGGGCAATAGCAAATGAGCAGTTCTTC.